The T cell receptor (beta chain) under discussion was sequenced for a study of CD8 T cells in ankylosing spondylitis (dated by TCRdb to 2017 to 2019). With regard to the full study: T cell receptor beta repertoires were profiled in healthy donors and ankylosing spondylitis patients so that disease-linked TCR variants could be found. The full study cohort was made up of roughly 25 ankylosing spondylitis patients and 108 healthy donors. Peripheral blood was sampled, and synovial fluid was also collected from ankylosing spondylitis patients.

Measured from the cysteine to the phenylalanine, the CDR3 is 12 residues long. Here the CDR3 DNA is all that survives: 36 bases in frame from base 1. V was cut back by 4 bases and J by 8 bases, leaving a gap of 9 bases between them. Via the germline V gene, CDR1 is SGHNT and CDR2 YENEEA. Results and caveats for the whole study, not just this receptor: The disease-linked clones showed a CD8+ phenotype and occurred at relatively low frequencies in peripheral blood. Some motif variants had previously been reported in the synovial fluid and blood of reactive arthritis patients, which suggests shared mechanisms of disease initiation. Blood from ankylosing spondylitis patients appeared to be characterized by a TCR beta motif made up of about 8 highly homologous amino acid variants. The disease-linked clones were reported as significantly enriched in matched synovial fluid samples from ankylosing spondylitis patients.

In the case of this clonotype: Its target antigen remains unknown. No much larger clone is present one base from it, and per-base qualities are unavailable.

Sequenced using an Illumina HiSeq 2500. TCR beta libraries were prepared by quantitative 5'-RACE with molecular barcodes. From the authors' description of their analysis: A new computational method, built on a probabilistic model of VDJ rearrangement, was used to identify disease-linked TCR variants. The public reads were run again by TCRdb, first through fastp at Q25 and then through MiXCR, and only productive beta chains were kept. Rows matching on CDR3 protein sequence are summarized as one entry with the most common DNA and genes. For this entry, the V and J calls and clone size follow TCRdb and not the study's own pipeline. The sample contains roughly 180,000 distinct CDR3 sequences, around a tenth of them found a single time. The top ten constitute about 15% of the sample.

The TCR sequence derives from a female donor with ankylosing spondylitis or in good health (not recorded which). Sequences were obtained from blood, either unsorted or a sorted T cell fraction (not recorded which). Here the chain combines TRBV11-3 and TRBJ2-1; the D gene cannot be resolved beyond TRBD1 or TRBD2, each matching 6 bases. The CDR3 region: CASSSRGDEQFF. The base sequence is TGTGCCAGCAGCTCGAGGGGGGATGAGCAGTTCTTC.